This section outlines one T cell receptor (beta chain) sequence together with its context. Under the authors' procedure: Scientists estimated how many nucleated cells there were by amplifying reference gene primers. Clones were read by immunoSEQ multiplex PCR, and TCRdb kept only the in-frame ones, dropping some. Clone size and V and J calls were adopted from that table, with D and trimming inferred from the DNA. Here the sample spans 250,000 to 300,000 clones, roughly 85% being singletons. The length of the CDR3 is 14 residues. Trimming shortened V by 6 bases and J by 3 bases, and 14 bases separated the two germline ends. The germline gives CDR1 MNHEY, CDR2 SVGEGT. This sample is drawn from a study of blood T cell repertoires in COVID-19. Whole-study context: Both acute and convalescent COVID-19 samples were obtained from the United States, Italy and Spain. PBMCs, B-cell-depleted T cells, or T cells provided the cDNA or gDNA that made up the material.

The J gene is TRBJ1-1, the V gene TRBV6-2 or TRBV6-3; unclear D gene. The sequenced sample consisted of PBMCs or T cells enriched from blood (not recorded which). The receptor was derived from a woman aged 45-65 years who had been exposed to COVID-19. The CDR3 nucleotides are TGTGCCAGCAGCATACATCAACGGGACACTGAAGCTTTCTTT. This sequence encodes CASSIHQRDTEAFF.